This is a list of T cell receptor beta chains from one sample in a study of cytomegalovirus exposure and HLA in healthy donors. Here immunoSEQ multiplex PCR was the method, and the copy in TCRdb shows in-frame clones only, minus some. The data show approximately 110,000 clones, 76% seen once. Specimen: PBMCs. These receptors were taken from a man between 35 and 55 years old in good health and CMV-seropositive. Both conserved end residues are part of each CDR3. The D gene is left open where the match is weak. Clone size is given for some rows only: seen once, a few or many times, or a class if the clone is expanded.

CDR3aa: CASSLFRTSYEQYF
CDR3nt: TGTGCCAGCAGCTTATTCAGAACATCCTACGAGCAGTACTTC
j_gene: TRBJ2-7
abundance: -
len: 14
v_gene: TRBV11-2
d_gene: -

CDR3aa: CAWSGNLAGLGYEQYF
CDR3nt: TGTGCCTGGAGTGGGAACTTAGCGGGGCTGGGCTACGAGCAGTACTTC
j_gene: TRBJ2-7
abundance: once
len: 16
v_gene: TRBV30
d_gene: TRBD2

CDR3aa: CASSLPGLAGGFQETQYF
CDR3nt: TGTGCCAGCAGCTTGCCGGGACTAGCTGGGGGCTTTCAAGAGACCCAGTACTTC
j_gene: TRBJ2-5
abundance: -
len: 18
v_gene: TRBV5-6
d_gene: TRBD2

CDR3aa: CASLEQMNTEAFF
CDR3nt: TGTGCCAGTTTAGAGCAAATGAACACTGAAGCTTTCTTT
j_gene: TRBJ1-1
abundance: -
len: 13
v_gene: TRBV19
d_gene: -

CDR3aa: CASSLKPRPQHF
CDR3nt: TGTGCCAGCAGCTTAAAGCCGAGGCCCCAGCATTTT
j_gene: TRBJ1-5
abundance: -
len: 12
v_gene: TRBV7-2
d_gene: -

CDR3aa: CASSVVGGVGTGELFF
CDR3nt: TGTGCCAGCAGCGTAGTAGGAGGGGTTGGCACCGGGGAGCTGTTTTTT
j_gene: TRBJ2-2
abundance: -
len: 16
v_gene: TRBV9
d_gene: -

CDR3aa: CASSMGRGGLQNEQFF
CDR3nt: TGTGCCAGTAGTATGGGGCGGGGGGGCCTTCAAAATGAGCAGTTCTTC
j_gene: TRBJ2-1
abundance: -
len: 16
v_gene: TRBV19
d_gene: TRBD2

CDR3aa: CASSLDRNTGELFF
CDR3nt: TGTGCCAGCAGCCTAGACAGAAACACCGGGGAGCTGTTTTTT
j_gene: TRBJ2-2
abundance: -
len: 14
v_gene: TRBV11-2
d_gene: -

CDR3aa: CATDRELRTEAFF
CDR3nt: TGTGCCACTGACAGGGAATTGAGAACTGAAGCTTTCTTT
j_gene: TRBJ1-1
abundance: -
len: 13
v_gene: TRBV28
d_gene: TRBD1

CDR3aa: CASSSGGLAGVYNEQFF
CDR3nt: TGTGCCAGCAGCTCGGGGGGACTAGCGGGGGTGTACAATGAGCAGTTCTTC
j_gene: TRBJ2-1
abundance: few
len: 17
v_gene: TRBV13
d_gene: TRBD2

CDR3aa: CASSPEPTKSGTQYF
CDR3nt: TGTGCCAGCAGCCCCGAACCAACTAAGTCGGGGACCCAGTACTTC
j_gene: TRBJ2-5
abundance: few
len: 15
v_gene: TRBV28
d_gene: -

CDR3aa: CASSLAPAGGYEQYF
CDR3nt: TGTGCCAGCAGCTTAGCGCCGGCGGGGGGTTACGAGCAGTACTTC
j_gene: TRBJ2-7
abundance: -
len: 15
v_gene: TRBV7-2
d_gene: TRBD2

CDR3aa: CASSSGTGGGGYNEQFF
CDR3nt: TGTGCCAGCAGCTCGGGAACAGGGGGCGGTGGTTACAATGAGCAGTTCTTC
j_gene: TRBJ2-1
abundance: -
len: 17
v_gene: TRBV9
d_gene: TRBD1

CDR3aa: CASSVRDRAFSGNTIYF
CDR3nt: TGTGCCAGCAGCGTACGGGACAGGGCTTTCTCTGGAAACACCATATATTTT
j_gene: TRBJ1-3
abundance: -
len: 17
v_gene: TRBV9
d_gene: TRBD1

CDR3aa: CASSPGLAYEQYF
CDR3nt: TGTGCCAGCAGTCCGGGACTAGCCTACGAGCAGTACTTC
j_gene: TRBJ2-7
abundance: few
len: 13
v_gene: TRBV5-6
d_gene: TRBD2

CDR3aa: CASTPHRSGQGEKLFF
CDR3nt: TGTGCCAGCACCCCCCATCGTTCGGGACAGGGCGAAAAACTGTTTTTT
j_gene: TRBJ1-4
abundance: -
len: 16
v_gene: TRBV28
d_gene: TRBD1

CDR3aa: CASTSGSTDTQYF
CDR3nt: TGCGCCTCCACTAGCGGAAGCACAGATACGCAGTATTTT
j_gene: TRBJ2-3
abundance: -
len: 13
v_gene: TRBV5-1
d_gene: TRBD2

CDR3aa: CASSPDSNEKLFF
CDR3nt: TGTGCCAGCTCACCGGACAGTAATGAAAAACTGTTTTTT
j_gene: TRBJ1-4
abundance: -
len: 13
v_gene: TRBV18
d_gene: -

CDR3aa: CASSLLAVNTEAFF
CDR3nt: TGTGCCAGCAGCTTGCTGGCGGTGAACACTGAAGCTTTCTTT
j_gene: TRBJ1-1
abundance: -
len: 14
v_gene: TRBV5-5
d_gene: -

CDR3aa: CASSPRQGLGPDTQYF
CDR3nt: TGTGCCAGCAGCCCCCGACAGGGCCTGGGCCCAGATACGCAGTATTTT
j_gene: TRBJ2-3
abundance: -
len: 16
v_gene: TRBV9
d_gene: TRBD1

CDR3aa: CASSVVGQSNQPQHF
CDR3nt: TGTGCCAGCAGTGTCGTCGGACAGAGCAATCAGCCCCAGCATTTT
j_gene: TRBJ1-5
abundance: -
len: 15
v_gene: TRBV6-1
d_gene: -

CDR3aa: CAPPPGGNQPQHF
CDR3nt: TGTGCCCCACCCCCAGGGGGAAATCAGCCCCAGCATTTT
j_gene: TRBJ1-5
abundance: -
len: 13
v_gene: TRBV19
d_gene: TRBD1

CDR3aa: CASSQSGQTNTEAFF
CDR3nt: TGTGCCAGCAGCCAAAGCGGACAGACAAACACTGAAGCTTTCTTT
j_gene: TRBJ1-1
abundance: -
len: 15
v_gene: TRBV9
d_gene: -

CDR3aa: CASSERVGVGNQPQHF
CDR3nt: TGTGCCAGCAGTGAACGGGTAGGTGTGGGCAATCAGCCCCAGCATTTT
j_gene: TRBJ1-5
abundance: -
len: 16
v_gene: TRBV2
d_gene: -

CDR3aa: CASSLADTVNTEAFF
CDR3nt: TGTGCCAGCAGTTTGGCGGACACCGTGAACACTGAAGCTTTCTTT
j_gene: TRBJ1-1
abundance: -
len: 15
v_gene: TRBV27
d_gene: -

CDR3aa: CAWSVDRGITEAFF
CDR3nt: TGTGCCTGGAGTGTAGACAGGGGGATCACTGAAGCTTTCTTT
j_gene: TRBJ1-1
abundance: -
len: 14
v_gene: TRBV30
d_gene: TRBD1

CDR3aa: CASSLDNRGEAFF
CDR3nt: TGTGCCAGCAGTTTAGATAACAGGGGTGAAGCTTTCTTT
j_gene: TRBJ1-1
abundance: -
len: 13
v_gene: TRBV27
d_gene: TRBD1

CDR3aa: CASSLDSGRARETQYF
CDR3nt: TGTGCCAGCAGCTTAGATAGCGGGAGGGCCCGAGAGACCCAGTACTTC
j_gene: TRBJ2-5
abundance: few
len: 16
v_gene: TRBV7-2
d_gene: TRBD2